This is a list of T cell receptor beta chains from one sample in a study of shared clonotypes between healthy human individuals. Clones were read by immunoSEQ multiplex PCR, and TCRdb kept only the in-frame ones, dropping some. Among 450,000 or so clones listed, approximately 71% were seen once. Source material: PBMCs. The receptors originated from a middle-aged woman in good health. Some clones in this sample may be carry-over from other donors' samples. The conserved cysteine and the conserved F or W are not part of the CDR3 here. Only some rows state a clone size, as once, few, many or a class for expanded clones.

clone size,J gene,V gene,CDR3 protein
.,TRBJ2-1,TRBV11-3,ASSLEPGLAIDEQF
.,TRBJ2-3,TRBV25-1,ASSGPTSGRWADTQY
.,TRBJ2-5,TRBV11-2,ASSLVGWETQY
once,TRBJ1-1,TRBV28,ASSPRRVEAF
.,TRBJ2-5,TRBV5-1,ASSFGLQMYQETQY
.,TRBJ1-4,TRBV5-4,ASSLRGTGGREKLF
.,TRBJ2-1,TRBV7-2,ASSLTGVSYNEQF
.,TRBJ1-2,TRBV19,ASSNRQGGGYT
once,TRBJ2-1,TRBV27,ASSFSGGSSYNEQF
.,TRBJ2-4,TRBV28,ASRPSTRNIQY
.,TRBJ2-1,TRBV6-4,ASSGLAGGNEQF
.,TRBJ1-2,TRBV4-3,ASSPDSSTWLNYGYT
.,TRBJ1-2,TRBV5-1,ASSLSRGIYGYT
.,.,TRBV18,ASSPTSSYEQY
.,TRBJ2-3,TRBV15,ATSRDRWTGGPDTQY
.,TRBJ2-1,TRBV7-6,ASSLVLGEQF
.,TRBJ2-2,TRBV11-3,ASSSSPSADTGELF
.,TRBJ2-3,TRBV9,ASSRTSGIDTQY
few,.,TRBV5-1,ASSGTSGKKTGYEQY
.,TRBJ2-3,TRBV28,ASSSPASTDTQY
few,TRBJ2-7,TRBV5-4,ASSFGDRDYEQY
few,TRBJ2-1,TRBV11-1,ASSPEGVAVVNEQF
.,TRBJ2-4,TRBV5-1,ASSVGLAGGSKNIQY
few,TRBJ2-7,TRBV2,ASRAGTGNSYEQY
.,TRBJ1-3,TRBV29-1,SARATSGNTIY
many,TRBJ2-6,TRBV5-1,ASSSPGTGSPGANVLT
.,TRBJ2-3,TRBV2,ASRKDSILGATQY
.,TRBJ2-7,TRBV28,ASIGQGEYEQY
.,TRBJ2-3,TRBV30,AWRGLAGADTQY
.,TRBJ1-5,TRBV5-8,ASSSIRGARDQPQH
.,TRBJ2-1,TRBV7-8,ASSLADRASGEPTYNEQF
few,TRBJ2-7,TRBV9,ASSVSGTAYEQY
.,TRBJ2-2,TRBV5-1,ASSLVGTGELF
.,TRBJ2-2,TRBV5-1,ASSPTGTGELF